The clone carrying this T cell receptor beta chain has just a few counts. TCRdb re-analysed the RT-PCR reads in MiXCR, keeping a single row per CDR3 protein. The sample holds 900,000 to 1,000,000 distinct CDR3 sequences, approximately 18% seen once. The data are from a study of patients and donors after allogeneic stem cell transplantation. Trimming cost V 6 bases and J 4 bases; bases outside gene matches: 7. This CDR3 spans 15 amino acids. Material for sequencing was blood, either unsorted or a sorted T cell fraction (not recorded which). V and J are TRBV12-3 or TRBV12-4 and TRBJ1-5; TRBD1 agrees at 9 bases. The sequence was obtained from a human donor who was either an allogeneic HSCT recipient or a stem cell or donor lymphocyte infusion donor (not recorded which). It is not recorded whose cells these are; they may come from a transplant donor. The CDR3 here is CASSRQGGVNQPQHF. The CDR3 region has the DNA TGTGCCAGCAGCAGACAGGGGGGGGTAAATCAGCCCCAGCATTTT.